What follows describes a single T cell receptor beta chain. Its antigen is currently unknown. These data come from a study of shared clonotypes between healthy human individuals. Study context: Aged between 18 and 49, the donors were a couple of women and a few men. Notes on the study in general: Relative to clonotypes present in all four donors, those not shared had lower generation probabilities.

The CDR3 length is 14 residues. The ends were cut back, 5 bases at V and 3 bases at J, with 12 bases in the middle. In germline, CDR1 is SGHVS, CDR2 FNYEAQ. As originally analysed: ImmunoSEQ output held junction-only sequences without quality scores, so filtering differed. Libraries were prepared by immunoSEQ multiplex PCR; TCRdb keeps only in-frame clonotypes and omits some of them. V and J calls and clone size are as listed in that table; D and trimming were resolved from the DNA. Of over a million clones listed, around 76% are singletons. This TCR derives from a young man in good health. The rearrangement uses TRBV7-6 and TRBJ2-3; maybe TRBD2 (5 bases). What was sequenced was memory CD4+ T cells sorted from blood. Indicated subset: CD45RA-negative fraction. This CDR3 is CASSPRTVTDTQYF. The CDR3 DNA is TGTGCCAGCAGCCCACGGACTGTGACAGATACGCAGTATTTT.